This T cell receptor (beta chain) was retrieved from a study of cytomegalovirus exposure and HLA in healthy donors (dated by TCRdb to the late 2010s). Regarding the complete study: According to a later analysis, one platform produced both the 120 validation repertoires and the approximately 660 repertoires of the first cohort. The study aimed to test whether cataloging public T cell receptors could reveal signatures of past pathogen exposure. A separate validation cohort of over 95 different subjects was used in addition to the approximately 700-subject first cohort. The study combined high-throughput TCR immunosequencing, statistical association of individual TCRs with disease status, and machine learning to predict cytomegalovirus infection status.

Donors formed part of the validation cohort, which comprised 120 subjects and was distinct from the first cohort of under 800 subjects. From the germline V gene, CDR1 is MNHNS and CDR2 is SASEGT. From cysteine to phenylalanine, the CDR3 is 18 amino acids long. Only the CDR3 DNA stays, 54 bases, in frame from base 1. Cut back by 2 bases and 0 bases, the V and J ends lie 17 bases apart. Concerning this clone itself: Its antigen is still unknown. Base qualities are not at hand, and no much larger clone is one base apart.

On the study overall, not on this receptor specifically: A later analysis lacked HLA typing for the validation cohort, so it scored co-occurrence in that cohort across all 110 or so repertoires. Three of the identified cytomegalovirus-associated TCR beta chains were confirmed in vitro to be specific for cytomegalovirus antigens. While some public TCRs were present in many individuals, most TCR sequences turned up only very rarely across donors. The study gave a list of some 150 TCR beta chains associated with cytomegalovirus. The classifier was reported to diagnose cytomegalovirus status with high specificity and sensitivity in both the original and validation cohorts. It was suggested by the authors that the approach could potentially be generalized to other disease states and immunological phenotypes. A later analysis found that TCRs clustered in the first cohort also tended to co-occur in the approximately 120 validation repertoires, with 94% of cluster scores above 0.

The library was prepared using the immunoSEQ multiplex PCR assay. The authors' analysis ran thus. A statistical classification framework was developed to diagnose cytomegalovirus status using the catalog of TCR beta chain sequences. TCRdb's version of the immuneACCESS table is confined to in-frame rearrangements and falls short of the full clone set. An unresolved V gene accounts for under half of the shortfall where checked; the remainder is of unknown origin. Clone size and the V and J calls come from that table; the DNA yielded D and trimming. In all, the sample holds about 98,000 clones, and roughly 90% of those were seen once. The ten top clones hold 6% to 6.5% of the sample.

The source is a man younger than 35 in good health and CMV-seropositive. The V gene is TRBV6-1 and the J gene is TRBJ1-5; the D gene cannot be named for sure. Sequencing used PBMCs. The CDR3 amino acid sequence is: CASSETWPGHYSNQPQHF. The DNA sequence reads TGTGCCAGCAGTGAAACCTGGCCCGGCCACTATAGCAATCAGCCCCAGCATTTT.